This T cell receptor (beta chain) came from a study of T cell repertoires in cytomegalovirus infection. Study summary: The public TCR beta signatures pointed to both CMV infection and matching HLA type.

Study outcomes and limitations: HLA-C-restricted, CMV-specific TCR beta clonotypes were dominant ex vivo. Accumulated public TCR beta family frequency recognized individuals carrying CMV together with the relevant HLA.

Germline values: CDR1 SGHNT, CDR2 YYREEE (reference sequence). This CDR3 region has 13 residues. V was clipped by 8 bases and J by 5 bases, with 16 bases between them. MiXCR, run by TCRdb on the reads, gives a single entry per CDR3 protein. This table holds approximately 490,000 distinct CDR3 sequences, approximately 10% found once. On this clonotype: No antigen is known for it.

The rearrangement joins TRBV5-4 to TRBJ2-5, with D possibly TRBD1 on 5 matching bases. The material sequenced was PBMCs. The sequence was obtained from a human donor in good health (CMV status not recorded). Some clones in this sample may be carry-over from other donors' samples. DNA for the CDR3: TGTGCCAGTGCCGAGCAGGGTAGGGAGACCCAGTACTTC. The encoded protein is CASAEQGRETQYF.